Listed below are T cell receptor beta chains from one sample, sequenced in a study of cytomegalovirus exposure and HLA in healthy donors. Sequenced by immunoSEQ multiplex PCR; TCRdb stores in-frame clones only, minus some. This sample carries about 110,000 clones, more than 60% of them seen once, and the ten largest clones take 4.1%. The specimen sequenced was PBMCs. These receptors all come from a woman aged 40-49 years in good health and CMV-seronegative. The CDR3 runs from the conserved cysteine through the conserved F or W. Fields, in order: V gene, D gene, J gene, clone size, CDR3 protein, CDR3 DNA. A D gene is named only where the DNA matches it firmly. Clone size is not always given. Where it is, it says once, few, many or a class for expanded clones.

TRBV28,-,TRBJ2-7,-,CASSGASGLDLYEQYF,TGTGCCAGCAGTGGGGCCTCGGGACTTGATCTTTACGAGCAGTACTTC
TRBV5-1,TRBD2,TRBJ2-5,once,CASPRQPMTSGGAGRETQYF,TGCGCCAGCCCCCGCCAGCCCATGACTAGCGGGGGGGCCGGTCGAGAGACCCAGTACTTC
TRBV9,TRBD2,TRBJ2-6,-,CASSVVAGPNGANVLTF,TGTGCCAGCAGCGTAGTAGCGGGGCCCAATGGGGCCAACGTCCTGACTTTC
TRBV19,TRBD1,TRBJ1-5,-,CASSTDRGVQPQHF,TGTGCCAGTAGTACCGACAGGGGGGTTCAGCCCCAGCATTTT
TRBV29-1,TRBD1,TRBJ2-7,-,CSVGFGQGNEQYF,TGCAGCGTTGGATTTGGACAGGGTAACGAGCAGTACTTC
TRBV30,-,TRBJ2-5,-,CAWSVTGPAKYF,TGTGCCTGGAGTGTTACAGGGCCCGCGAAGTACTTC
TRBV19,TRBD1,TRBJ1-1,-,CASSIVVPGGRLNTEAFF,TGTGCCAGTAGTATAGTCGTCCCAGGGGGGCGTTTGAACACTGAAGCTTTCTTT
TRBV6-4,-,TRBJ2-2,-,CASSDRNTGELFF,TGTGCCAGCAGTGACCGGAACACCGGGGAGCTGTTTTTT
TRBV6-5,TRBD1,TRBJ2-7,-,CASSPGQGVWEQYF,TGTGCCAGCAGCCCGGGACAGGGTGTCTGGGAGCAGTACTTC
TRBV6-4,TRBD1,TRBJ2-1,-,CASSAGTGGYNEQFF,TGTGCCAGCAGTGCGGGGACAGGGGGCTACAATGAGCAGTTCTTC
TRBV27,TRBD2,TRBJ2-1,-,CASRPTSGGADNEQFF,TGTGCCAGCAGGCCGACTAGCGGGGGGGCAGACAATGAGCAGTTCTTC
TRBV5-4,TRBD2,TRBJ2-7,-,CASSLLSGASSYEQYF,TGTGCCAGCAGCCTCCTGAGCGGGGCAAGCTCCTACGAGCAGTACTTC
TRBV7-3,TRBD1,TRBJ2-7,-,CASSLGQGPHYEQYF,TGTGCCAGCAGCCTGGGACAGGGTCCCCACTACGAGCAGTACTTC
TRBV6-5,-,TRBJ2-7,-,CATGEYEQYF,TGTGCCACCGGTGAATACGAGCAGTACTTC
TRBV5-4,TRBD1,TRBJ1-4,-,CASSRDRTNEKLFF,TGTGCCAGCAGCCGGGACAGAACTAATGAAAAACTGTTTTTT
TRBV7-2,-,TRBJ1-2,-,CASSLDGTRGYTF,TGTGCCAGCAGCTTGGACGGAACTAGAGGCTACACCTTC
TRBV28,TRBD2,TRBJ2-5,-,CASSFRPSGHQETQYF,TGTGCCAGCAGTTTTCGGCCTAGCGGGCACCAAGAGACCCAGTACTTC
TRBV5-1,TRBD1,TRBJ2-1,-,CASSLAPGQGTNEQFF,TGCGCCAGCAGCTTGGCCCCGGGACAGGGAACCAATGAGCAGTTCTTC
TRBV4-1,-,TRBJ2-3,-,CASSPTPGLSTDTQYF,TGCGCCAGCAGCCCCACCCCAGGACTCTCCACAGATACGCAGTATTTT
TRBV2,TRBD2,TRBJ2-3,-,CASSEAVAGGSTDTQYF,TGTGCCAGCAGTGAAGCGGTAGCGGGAGGGTCCACAGATACGCAGTATTTT
TRBV6-1,TRBD1,TRBJ2-5,-,CATGTGVWRQETQYF,TGTGCCACCGGGACAGGGGTGTGGCGGCAAGAGACCCAGTACTTC
TRBV19,-,TRBJ1-4,-,CASSVAGRDNEKLFF,TGTGCCAGTAGTGTGGCTGGACGGGATAATGAAAAACTGTTTTTT
TRBV18,-,TRBJ1-1,once,CASSLRGDGPTSEAFF,TGTGCCAGCTCCCTCAGGGGCGACGGCCCCACATCCGAAGCTTTCTTT
TRBV2,TRBD2,TRBJ2-7,-,CASSARNSGKGYGQQYF,TGTGCCAGCAGCGCTAGGAATAGCGGGAAGGGGTATGGTCAGCAGTACTTC
TRBV7-2,TRBD2,TRBJ2-5,-,CASSSPAGRLAAPQETQYF,TGTGCCAGCAGCTCCCCCGCAGGACGACTAGCGGCTCCCCAAGAGACCCAGTACTTC
TRBV9,TRBD1,TRBJ2-3,once,CASSDRGSDTQYF,TGTGCCAGCAGCGACAGGGGGTCAGATACGCAGTATTTT
TRBV28,-,TRBJ2-7,-,CASSPVGSATYEQYF,TGTGCCAGCAGTCCCGTTGGGAGTGCCACCTACGAGCAGTACTTC
TRBV5-4,TRBD2,TRBJ2-5,-,CASSLDLAGGDTQETQYF,TGTGCCAGCAGCTTGGATCTAGCGGGAGGGGATACCCAAGAGACCCAGTACTTC
TRBV16,-,TRBJ2-5,-,CASSQNWGQYQETQYF,TGTGCCAGCAGCCAAAACTGGGGACAATACCAAGAGACCCAGTACTTC
TRBV29-1,TRBD1,TRBJ2-7,-,CSARQGLEQYF,TGCAGCGCCCGACAGGGGCTCGAGCAGTACTTC
TRBV18,TRBD1,TRBJ2-3,-,CASSPGTVNADTQYF,TGTGCCAGCTCACCAGGGACAGTCAATGCGGATACGCAGTATTTT
TRBV4-3,TRBD1,TRBJ1-4,-,CASSQETGVGEKLFF,TGCGCCAGCAGCCAAGAAACAGGGGTGGGGGAAAAACTGTTTTTT
TRBV7-2,TRBD1,TRBJ1-6,-,CASSLAPGGNAAPLHF,TGTGCCAGCAGCTTAGCACCAGGGGGGAATGCGGCACCCCTCCACTTT
TRBV10-2,-,TRBJ1-3,-,CASSRGDGNTIYF,TGCGCCAGCAGCCGCGGGGATGGAAACACCATATATTTT
TRBV19,-,TRBJ2-3,large,CASSISDSPPTDTQYF,TGTGCCAGTAGTATCTCCGATAGCCCCCCCACAGATACGCAGTATTTT
TRBV30,-,TRBJ2-1,-,CAWSVLGGHGSYNEQFF,TGTGCCTGGAGTGTATTGGGGGGGCACGGTTCCTACAATGAGCAGTTCTTC
TRBV7-2,TRBD1,TRBJ1-1,-,CASSLVTRQGRAFF,TGTGCCAGCAGTCTGGTAACGCGACAGGGGCGAGCTTTCTTT
TRBV6-6,-,TRBJ1-2,-,CASSYKQVNGYTF,TGTGCCAGCAGTTACAAGCAGGTGAATGGCTACACCTTC
TRBV6-1,TRBD2,TRBJ2-7,-,CASELKAGEAYEQYF,TGTGCCAGTGAATTAAAAGCGGGAGAGGCATACGAGCAGTACTTC
TRBV7-8,-,TRBJ2-3,once,CASSLDLEGDTQYF,TGTGCCAGCAGCTTAGATCTTGAGGGAGATACGCAGTATTTT
TRBV18,-,TRBJ2-4,-,CASSPPSGHIQYF,TGTGCCAGCTCACCACCAAGCGGGCACATTCAGTACTTC
TRBV5-1,TRBD2,TRBJ2-3,-,CASSRGTTTDTQYF,TGCGCCAGCAGCCGCGGGACTACCACAGATACGCAGTATTTT
TRBV6-1,TRBD1,TRBJ1-5,-,CASSNRDSEGSQHF,TGTGCCAGCAGCAACCGGGACAGCGAAGGGTCCCAGCATTTT
TRBV4-1,TRBD1,TRBJ2-7,-,CASSLLPPGGSFYEQYF,TGCGCCAGCAGCCTCCTCCCCCCAGGGGGCTCTTTCTACGAGCAGTACTTC
TRBV7-9,-,TRBJ1-3,many,CASSPRGQFSGNTIYF,TGTGCCAGCAGCCCCCGCGGACAGTTCTCTGGAAACACCATATATTTT